Listed below are T cell receptor beta chains from one sample, sequenced in a study of cytomegalovirus exposure and HLA in healthy donors. Some clones are missing from TCRdb's copy, which holds only in-frame ones; the method was immunoSEQ multiplex PCR. The table shows approximately 140,000 clones, with 73% occurring only once. Material: PBMCs. These receptors were collected from a woman aged 40 to 50 in good health and CMV-seronegative. Both conserved end residues are part of each CDR3. The D gene is left open where the match is weak. The size entry is marked missing in some rows and otherwise reads once, few, many or a size class.

v_gene: TRBV6-4; abundance: .; d_gene: .; j_gene: TRBJ2-7; CDR3aa: CASSDPDSPYRDEQYF; CDR3nt: TGTGCCAGCAGTGACCCTGACAGCCCTTACAGAGACGAGCAGTACTTC
v_gene: TRBV12-5; abundance: .; d_gene: .; j_gene: TRBJ1-5; CDR3aa: CASGLGRAQHF; CDR3nt: TGTGCTAGTGGTTTGGGGAGGGCCCAGCATTTT
v_gene: TRBV19; abundance: .; d_gene: TRBD1; j_gene: TRBJ2-7; CDR3aa: CASSKTGGAIYEQYF; CDR3nt: TGTGCCAGTAGTAAAACAGGGGGCGCGATCTACGAGCAGTACTTC
v_gene: TRBV28; abundance: once; d_gene: .; j_gene: TRBJ1-3; CDR3aa: CASSRFGAGNTIYF; CDR3nt: TGTGCCAGCAGCCGATTCGGGGCTGGAAACACCATATATTTT
v_gene: TRBV2; abundance: once; d_gene: .; j_gene: TRBJ2-5; CDR3aa: CASSASLEEAQYF; CDR3nt: TGTGCCAGCAGTGCCTCTCTGGAGGAGGCCCAGTACTTC
v_gene: TRBV15; abundance: .; d_gene: .; j_gene: TRBJ1-6; CDR3aa: CATSRERERNSPLHF; CDR3nt: TGTGCCACCAGCAGAGAGCGCGAACGGAATTCACCCCTCCACTTT
v_gene: TRBV5-1; abundance: .; d_gene: .; j_gene: TRBJ1-1; CDR3aa: CASSLAQGLTEAFF; CDR3nt: TGCGCCAGCAGCTTGGCCCAGGGGCTCACTGAAGCTTTCTTT
v_gene: TRBV25-1; abundance: .; d_gene: TRBD1; j_gene: TRBJ2-5; CDR3aa: CASSDQGATQETQYF; CDR3nt: TGTGCCAGCAGTGACCAGGGGGCCACCCAAGAGACCCAGTACTTC
v_gene: TRBV7-2; abundance: .; d_gene: .; j_gene: TRBJ2-5; CDR3aa: CASSLPRGKETQYF; CDR3nt: TGTGCCAGCAGCTTACCACGGGGGAAAGAGACCCAGTACTTC
v_gene: TRBV6-5; abundance: .; d_gene: TRBD1; j_gene: TRBJ1-3; CDR3aa: CASRSGGTGNTIYF; CDR3nt: TGTGCCAGCAGATCAGGGGGAACTGGAAACACCATATATTTT